The 11 T cell receptor beta chains below come from one sample, sequenced in a study of blood T cell repertoires in COVID-19. Libraries were prepared by immunoSEQ multiplex PCR; TCRdb keeps only in-frame clonotypes and omits some of them. In the table there are about 140,000 clones, roughly 80% of which are singletons. The sample comprised peripheral blood. These receptors were taken from a woman between 45 and 60 years old with active or convalescent COVID-19.

This chain uses TRBV9 with TRBJ2-1; tentative D call: TRBD2 (5 bases). The V end was cut by 3 bases, the J end by 2 bases, with 12 bases between. The CDR3 has 15 amino acids. Germline V CDR1 and CDR2: SGDLS, YYNGEE. The CDR3 region has the DNA TGTGCCAGCAGCGCGAGGGAGAGGACCTACAATGAGCAGTTCTTC. Its protein is CASSARERTYNEQFF.

The rearrangement joins TRBV19 to TRBJ1-5, with D possibly TRBD1 on 5 matching bases. Germline CDR1 reads LNHDA; CDR2 reads SQIVND (reference sequence). The germline V and J ends were trimmed by 6 bases and 7 bases, with 13 bases remaining between them. This CDR3 region has 13 residues. As DNA, the CDR3 is TGTGCCAGTAGGGGGGGTCTGGGGCAGCCCCAGCATTTT. As protein: CASRGGLGQPQHF.

The chain recombines TRBV20-1 with TRBJ1-1; D gene unclear. The CDR3 extends over 11 amino acids. The germline V and J ends were trimmed by 1 base and 10 bases, with 10 bases remaining between them. Germline V gives CDR1 DFQATT, CDR2 SNEGSKA (reference sequence). In DNA form, the CDR3 reads TGCAGTGCTAGAGCCGAAGGGAGAGCTTTCTTT. Its protein product is CSARAEGRAFF.

Notes on this clone: The identical CDR3 is also encoded by other nucleotide sequences in the sample. The V and J genes are TRBV7-2 and TRBJ1-5, with 7 nucleotides matching TRBD1. The CDR3 extends over 14 amino acids. Germline V gives CDR1 SGHTA, CDR2 FQGNSA. J gave up 4 bases and V 2 bases, and 2 bases lay outside the gene matches. CDR3 sequence reads: CASSLRQGNQPQHF. The CDR3 DNA reads TGTGCCAGCAGCTTAAGACAGGGAAATCAGCCCCAGCATTTT.

V gene TRBV6-1 combines with J gene TRBJ1-1; TRBD1 matches 8 bases. CDR3 length: 14 residues. The V and J ends lost 2 bases and 2 bases, in that order; junction bases with no gene match: 1. Germline assignment: CDR1 MNHNS and CDR2 SASEGT. This CDR3 reads CASSEPGGNTEAFF. Here the CDR3 DNA reads TGTGCCAGCAGTGAACCAGGGGGCAACACTGAAGCTTTCTTT.

The rearrangement uses TRBV19 and TRBJ1-2; D possibly corresponds to TRBD1 (5 bases). V lost 7 bases and J lost 2, with 17 bases in between. Per germline, CDR1 LNHDA and CDR2 SQIVND (reference sequence). This CDR3 comprises 15 residues. The chain's CDR3 is CASKVMEGPNYGYTF. The CDR3 DNA sequence: TGTGCCAGTAAGGTGATGGAGGGGCCAAACTATGGCTACACCTTC.

Only a few counts were recorded for this clone. The J gene is TRBJ1-2, the V gene TRBV10-3; no clear D. Per germline, CDR1 ENHRY and CDR2 SYGVKD. The CDR3 consists of 14 residues. V lost 3 bases and J 0 bases, leaving 8 bases between the germline ends. The CDR3 sequence: CAISDHTANYGYTF. The CDR3 DNA is TGTGCCATCAGTGACCACACAGCTAACTATGGCTACACCTTC.

This chain connects TRBV9 to TRBJ2-5; the D gene is possibly TRBD1 (5 bases). CDR1 is SGDLS, CDR2 YYNGEE, per germline. V lost 1 base, J lost 5 bases, and 15 bases lay in between. The CDR3 runs 15 residues. CDR3 protein: CASSVSGLLEETQYF. CDR3 nucleotides: TGTGCCAGCAGCGTATCAGGGCTTTTAGAGGAGACCCAGTACTTC.

The chain employs TRBV6-6 and TRBJ2-7, with D perhaps matching TRBD1 (5 bases). V was cut by 0 bases and J by 0 bases, with 12 bases left in between. The CDR3 spans 16 residues. Germline loops: CDR1 MNHNY, CDR2 SVGAGI (reference sequence). The DNA for the CDR3 is TGTGCCAGCAGTTACTCGACTGGGGCCAGCTCCTACGAGCAGTACTTC. This codes for CASSYSTGASSYEQYF.

Points on this clone: The identical CDR3 is also encoded by other nucleotide sequences in the sample. This sequence joins TRBV11-2 and TRBJ1-2, with unresolved D. The V gene's germline CDR1 is SGHAT and CDR2 FQNNGV. This CDR3 is built from 14 residues. Trimming removed 0 bases from V and 5 bases from J, with 10 bases in between. The CDR3 bases are TGTGCCAGCAGCTTAGATGGGCAGGTGTATGGCTACACCTTC. This codes for CASSLDGQVYGYTF.

V gene TRBV7-4 combines with J gene TRBJ2-7, with 8 bases matching TRBD1. The junction had 11 bases not matched to a gene; V was cut back by 3 bases and J by 4 bases. The V gene's germline CDR1 is SGHVT and CDR2 SQSDAQ. The CDR3 contains 16 residues. DNA for the CDR3: TGTGCCAGCAGCTTTTCGGACAGGGCGGCACATTACGAGCAGTACTTC. Amino acid sequence: CASSFSDRAAHYEQYF. The entire variable domain, with the rest obtained from reference TRBV7-4 and TRBJ2-7, is as follows: GAGVSQSPRYKVAKRGRDVALRCDSISGHVTLYWYRQTLGQGSEVLTYSQSDAQRDKSGRPSGRFSAERPERSVSTLKIQRTEQGDSAVYLCASSFSDRAAHYEQYFGPGTRLTVT.